This T cell receptor beta chain was sequenced during a study of cytomegalovirus exposure and HLA in healthy donors. The wider study: Clustering assigned about 79% of the approximately 400 genotyped donors to the Caucasian-associated ancestry cluster.

CDR1 is SGDLS and CDR2 is YYNGEE in the germline V gene. V dropped 2 bases and J dropped 7 bases, with 16 bases sitting between them. CDR3 length equals 14 residues. 13 Jbeta primers and 60 Vbeta primers were used for the PCR. Some clones are missing from TCRdb's copy, which holds only in-frame ones; the method was immunoSEQ multiplex PCR. The data hold about 210,000 clones, with 80% to 90% observed a single time. Sequenced sample: PBMCs. This sequence was found in a young man in good health and CMV-seronegative. J is TRBJ2-7 and V is TRBV9; D is possibly TRBD2 (7 bases). The CDR3 coding sequence is TGTGCCAGCAGCGTCGCGGCGGGGGCGGGAGAGCAGTACTTC. Protein product: CASSVAAGAGEQYF.